Shown below are 22 T cell receptor beta chains from a single sample sequenced in a study of blood T cells in healthy people across ages. Combining a sample-barcoded 5' primer with a J-beta primer mix, a second PCR ran for roughly 6 to 12 cycles. MiXCR, applied by TCRdb to the 5' RACE reads, yields one record per CDR3 protein. The data hold about 800,000 distinct CDR3 sequences, with 20% to 25% observed a single time. These data were also reused for a study on T cells of mothers and their children.

The sequencing sample was made of blood. The origin of the receptors is a boy between 10 and 17 years old in good health.

V and J are TRBV20-1 and TRBJ2-5; D uncertain. The J call is uncertain, as TRBJ2-7 better fits the DNA end. This CDR3 is built from 15 residues. Germline assignment: CDR1 DFQATT and CDR2 SNEGSKA (reference sequence). The CDR3 sequence: CSASSQRSPGYEQYF. Here the CDR3 DNA reads TGCAGTGCTAGCTCCCAGCGCAGTCCGGGCTACGAGCAGTACTTC.

This chain connects TRBV5-1 to TRBJ2-7; D uncertain. Germline V gene data show CDR1 as SGHRS and CDR2 as YFSETQ. Trimming cost V 1 base and J 1 base, with 6 bases left between them. The CDR3 contains 13 residues. This CDR3 is CASSLQHSYEQYF. The CDR3 coding sequence is TGCGCCAGCAGCTTGCAGCATTCCTACGAGCAGTACTTC. Combining the CDR3 with reference TRBV5-1 and TRBJ2-7 gives the whole variable domain KAGVTQTPRYLIKTRGQQVTLSCSPISGHRSVSWYQQTPGQGLQFLFEYFSETQRNKGNFPGRFSGRQFSNSRSEMNVSTLELGDSALYLCASSLQHSYEQYFGPGTRLTVT.

This clonotype was picked up one time. The chain is built from TRBV28 and TRBJ2-5, with D perhaps matching TRBD2 (6 bases). The CDR3 has 16 amino acids. The V and J ends lost 3 bases and 2 bases respectively, with 16 bases between them. CDR1 is MDHEN, CDR2 SYDVKM, per germline. The CDR3 spells CASSFREARIQETQYF. CDR3 bases: TGTGCCAGCAGTTTCAGGGAGGCTCGAATACAAGAGACCCAGTACTTC. Drawing the rest from reference TRBV28 and TRBJ2-5, the complete variable domain is DVKVTQSSRYLVKRTGEKVFLECVQDMDHENMFWYRQDPGLGLRLIYFSYDVKMKEKGDIPEGYSVSREKKERFSLILESASTNQTSMYLCASSFREARIQETQYFGPGTRLLVL.

The sample holds one count of this clonotype. The chain combines TRBV28 with TRBJ1-1; the D gene is possibly TRBD1 (5 bases). The CDR3 runs to 16 residues. V lost 6 bases to trimming and J lost 5 bases, with 22 bases between them. The germline V gene has CDR1 MDHEN and CDR2 SYDVKM. The CDR3: CASRQYGPGRGTEAFF. The CDR3 nucleotides read TGTGCCAGCAGACAGTATGGTCCAGGGCGTGGGACTGAAGCTTTCTTT.

The rearrangement links TRBV18 to TRBJ2-3; perhaps TRBD1 as D (5 bases). Germline lookup yields CDR1 KGHSH and CDR2 LQKENI. The CDR3 covers 15 residues. The ends were cut back, 6 bases at V and 3 bases at J, with 16 bases in the middle. CDR3 DNA sequence: TGTGCCAGCTCCCCAACCCATCAGGGAACAGATACGCAGTATTTT. It encodes CASSPTHQGTDTQYF.

The chain employs TRBV20-1 and TRBJ1-3; D might be TRBD1 (5 bases). V was trimmed by 1 base and J by 1 base, leaving 8 bases between them. CDR1 DFQATT and CDR2 SNEGSKA come from the germline V gene (reference sequence). This CDR3 contains 14 residues. The CDR3 DNA reads as TGCAGTGCTAGAGGCCCAGGGTCTGGAAACACCATATATTTT. It specifies CSARGPGSGNTIYF.

The rearrangement links TRBV27 to TRBJ1-6, with 10 positions matching TRBD1. This CDR3 spans 18 amino acids. Germline CDR1 and CDR2: MNHEY and SMNVEV (reference sequence). J was trimmed by 9 bases and V by 6 bases; bases with no gene match: 17. DNA of the CDR3: TGTGCCAGCAGCGCTCCTTCCGGGACAGGGGTTTCGGGTTCACCCCTCCACTTT. It encodes CASSAPSGTGVSGSPLHF.

V and J are TRBV20-1 and TRBJ2-7; no definite D call. Trimming shortened V by 6 bases and J by 2 bases, and 20 bases separated the two germline ends. The germline CDR1 and CDR2 sequences are DFQATT and SNEGSKA (reference sequence). This CDR3 is 15 amino acids long. The CDR3 DNA reads as TGCAGTGCCTCAACTTTGGTCATCCCGACCTACGAGCAGTACTTC. It yields the protein CSASTLVIPTYEQYF.

The chain joins TRBV10-3 to TRBJ2-5, with no clear D. Germline V gene sequence: CDR1 ENHRY, CDR2 SYGVKD. The length of the CDR3 is 15 residues. The V and J ends lost 3 bases and 5 bases respectively, with 16 bases between them. The CDR3 region is CAISDASSAAETQYF. CDR3 in DNA: TGTGCCATCAGTGATGCTTCGTCGGCAGCCGAGACCCAGTACTTC.

The V gene is TRBV7-2, the J gene TRBJ1-1; no definite D call. In germline, CDR1 is SGHTA, CDR2 FQGNSA. There are 15 residues in the CDR3. V was clipped by 5 bases and J by 1 base, with 14 bases between them. The CDR3: CASSLGASANTEAFF. CDR3 in DNA: TGTGCCAGCAGCCTCGGAGCTTCCGCGAACACTGAAGCTTTCTTT.

The genes are TRBV9 and TRBJ2-1, with no clear D. Germline V gene data show CDR1 as SGDLS and CDR2 as YYNGEE. The CDR3 length is 16 residues. The ends were cut back, 2 bases at V and 0 bases at J, with 12 bases in the middle. CDR3 DNA sequence: TGTGCCAGCAGCGTGGACGGACCCGGCTCCTACAATGAGCAGTTCTTC. Its protein is CASSVDGPGSYNEQFF.

This clonotype was picked up a small number of times. The V call is TRBV24-1, the J call TRBJ2-1, with TRBD2 matching over 8 bases. V dropped 4 bases and J dropped 6; count of bases not matched to a gene: 10. The germline V gene encodes CDR1 KGHDR and CDR2 SFDVKD. The CDR3 loop spans 16 amino acids. The CDR3 DNA is TGTGCCACCAGTGACCCTAAGCGGGAGTTTTTCAATGAGCAGTTCTTC. Its translation: CATSDPKREFFNEQFF.

This sequence joins TRBV4-1 and TRBJ2-7, with D uncertain. The V gene's germline CDR1 is MGHRA and CDR2 YSYEKL. V was trimmed by 1 base and J by 3 bases, leaving 10 bases between them. CDR3 length: 14 residues. CDR3 in DNA: TGCGCCAGCAGCCAAGTAGTCGGTTTCTACGAGCAGTACTTC. Translated: CASSQVVGFYEQYF.

The V and J genes are TRBV28 and TRBJ1-4, with unresolved D. Germline values: CDR1 MDHEN, CDR2 SYDVKM. The V end was cut by 5 bases, the J end by 8 bases, with 21 bases between. The CDR3 runs to 16 residues. The DNA for the CDR3 is TGTGCCAGCAGTGTCCTGTCCCCAATGGTGGGGGAAAAACTGTTTTTT. Protein: CASSVLSPMVGEKLFF.

The sample holds a few counts of this clonotype. The chain has TRBV7-2 and TRBJ2-2; D may be TRBD2 (7 bases). CDR3 length: 18 residues. Germline V gene lookup returns CDR1 SGHTA and CDR2 FQGNSA. V shed 2 bases and J shed 4 bases, with 20 bases lying between them. This CDR3 is CASSLRGGGVTGTGELFF. The CDR3 bases are TGTGCCAGCAGCTTAAGGGGGGGGGGCGTAACGGGCACCGGGGAGCTGTTTTTT.

This clonotype has a count of ten or more. The CDR3 nucleotides are TGTGCCAGCACACCGACAGGGTTGAACACTGAAGCTTTCTTT. It specifies CASTPTGLNTEAFF. V and J are TRBV6-5 and TRBJ1-1; 7 bases are shared with TRBD1. The germline V gene has CDR1 MNHEY and CDR2 SVGAGI. The J segment lost 0 bases and the V segment lost 7 bases, leaving 5 bases of the junction unmatched. The CDR3 is 14 amino acids.

This clonotype was counted a few times. The rearrangement joins TRBV10-3 to TRBJ2-5, with 7 nucleotides matching TRBD2. The germline gives CDR1 ENHRY, CDR2 SYGVKD. The CDR3 has 15 residues. The trim removed 10 bases at V and 1 base at J, leaving 12 bases unmatched. The CDR3 nucleotides read TGTGCCACCGGTGTAACTAGCGTTCTCCAAGAGACCCAGTACTTC. Amino acid sequence: CATGVTSVLQETQYF.

J is TRBJ2-1 and V is TRBV29-1; D is possibly TRBD1 (6 bases). The V gene lost 3 bases and the J gene lost 6 bases, with 15 bases spanning the gap. The CDR3 consists of 14 residues. Germline V gene data show CDR1 as SQVTM and CDR2 as ANQGSEA. CDR3 region: CSVEGWTVINEQFF. The CDR3 bases are TGCAGCGTTGAGGGGTGGACAGTCATCAATGAGCAGTTCTTC.

This clonotype was found a few times. The chain has TRBV20-1 and TRBJ1-5; D ambiguous. The germline V gene encodes CDR1 DFQATT and CDR2 SNEGSKA (reference sequence). V was trimmed by 7 bases and J by 1 base, leaving 8 bases between them. The CDR3 contains 12 residues. The CDR3 DNA is TGCAGTGTTAGTATAAGCAATCAGCCCCAGCATTTT. It codes for CSVSISNQPQHF.

This clonotype has just a few counts. This rearrangement joins TRBV9 to TRBJ1-2; 7 bases line up with TRBD1. Losses at the gene ends were 4 bases for V and 2 bases for J; bases not matched to a gene: 14. The CDR3 is 17 residues long. Germline lookup yields CDR1 SGDLS and CDR2 YYNGEE. The CDR3 reads CASSRPGTDYVNYGYTF. The CDR3 nucleotides read TGTGCCAGCAGCAGACCCGGGACAGACTATGTGAACTATGGCTACACCTTC.

The rearrangement joins TRBV7-8 to TRBJ1-2; tentatively, D is TRBD1 (6 bases). Germline CDR1 and CDR2: SGHVS and FQNEAQ. CDR3 length: 15 residues. V dropped 0 bases and J dropped 4 bases, with 12 bases sitting between them. As DNA, the CDR3 is TGTGCCAGCAGCTTAGCAACCGGGACAACCTATGGCTACACCTTC. Its protein product is CASSLATGTTYGYTF. Variable domain in full (rest from reference TRBV7-8 and TRBJ1-2): GAGVSQSPRYKVAKRGQDVALRCDPISGHVSLFWYQQALGQGPEFLTYFQNEAQLDKSGLPSDRFFAERPEGSVSTLKIQRTQQEDSAVYLCASSLATGTTYGYTFGSGTRLTVV.

This clonotype was recorded a few times. The chain carries TRBV12-3 or TRBV12-4 and TRBJ2-7; D gene uncertain. V lost 6 bases and J 5 bases, leaving 5 bases between the germline ends. The CDR3 is 10 amino acids. The CDR3 region is CASRPHEQYF. The CDR3 coding sequence is TGTGCCAGCAGACCACACGAGCAGTACTTC.